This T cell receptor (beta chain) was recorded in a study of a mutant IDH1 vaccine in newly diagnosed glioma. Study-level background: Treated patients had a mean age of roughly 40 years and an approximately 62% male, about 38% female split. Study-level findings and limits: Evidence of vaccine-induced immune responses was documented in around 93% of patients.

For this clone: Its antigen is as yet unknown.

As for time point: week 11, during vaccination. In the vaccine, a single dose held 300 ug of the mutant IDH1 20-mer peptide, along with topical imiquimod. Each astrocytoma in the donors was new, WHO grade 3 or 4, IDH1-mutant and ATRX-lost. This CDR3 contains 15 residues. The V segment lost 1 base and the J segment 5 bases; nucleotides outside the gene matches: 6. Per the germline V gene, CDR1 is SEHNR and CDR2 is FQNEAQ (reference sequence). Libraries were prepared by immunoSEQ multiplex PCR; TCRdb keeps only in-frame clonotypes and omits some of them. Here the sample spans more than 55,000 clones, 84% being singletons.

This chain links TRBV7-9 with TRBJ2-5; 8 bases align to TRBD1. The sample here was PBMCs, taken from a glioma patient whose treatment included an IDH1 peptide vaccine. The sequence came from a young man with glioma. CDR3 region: CASSLVQGAWETQYF. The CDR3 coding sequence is TGTGCCAGCAGCTTAGTCCAGGGGGCCTGGGAGACCCAGTACTTC.